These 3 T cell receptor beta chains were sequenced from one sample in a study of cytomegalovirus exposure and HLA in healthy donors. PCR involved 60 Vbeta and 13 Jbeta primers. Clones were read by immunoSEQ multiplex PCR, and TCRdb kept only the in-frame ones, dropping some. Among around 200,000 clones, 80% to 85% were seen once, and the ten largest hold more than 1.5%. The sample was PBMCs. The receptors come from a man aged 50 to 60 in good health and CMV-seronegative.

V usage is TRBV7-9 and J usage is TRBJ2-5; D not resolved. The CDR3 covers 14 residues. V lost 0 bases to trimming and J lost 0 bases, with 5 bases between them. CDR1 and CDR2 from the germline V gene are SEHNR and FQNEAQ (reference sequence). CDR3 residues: CASSLALNQETQYF. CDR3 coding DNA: TGTGCCAGCAGCTTAGCTTTAAACCAAGAGACCCAGTACTTC.

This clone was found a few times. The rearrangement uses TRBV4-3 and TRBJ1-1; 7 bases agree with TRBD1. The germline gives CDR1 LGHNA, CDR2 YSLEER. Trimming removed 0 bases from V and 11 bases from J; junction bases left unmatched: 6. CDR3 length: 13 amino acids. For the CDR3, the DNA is TGCGCCAGCAGCCAAGAGAACAGGGGTTGGGCTTTCTTT. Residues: CASSQENRGWAFF.

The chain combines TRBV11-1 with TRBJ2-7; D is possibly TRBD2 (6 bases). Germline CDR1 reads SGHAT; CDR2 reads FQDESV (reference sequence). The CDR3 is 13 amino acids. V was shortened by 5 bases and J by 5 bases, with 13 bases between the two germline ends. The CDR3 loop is CASSKLAGNEQYF. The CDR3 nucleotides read TGTGCCAGCAGCAAACTGGCGGGAAACGAGCAGTACTTC.